The 14 T cell receptor beta chains below all came from one sample that was sequenced in a study of PD-1 blockade in classical Hodgkin lymphoma. The time point here: cycle 4 day 1 (C4D1), after around six weeks of nivolumab. Every patient was affected by relapse after autologous stem cell transplantation, while exposure to brentuximab vedotin was not uniform. Sequenced by immunoSEQ multiplex PCR; TCRdb stores in-frame clones only, minus some. Among fewer than 50,000 clones listed, roughly 78% were seen once. The source material was peripheral blood mononuclear cells (PBMCs), sampled before the fourth cycle of nivolumab. These TCRs come from a human donor with classical Hodgkin lymphoma.

The CDR3 bases are TGTGCCAGCAGTTATAAAGGGGGGTTACACACTGAAGCTTTCTTT. Translated, it gives CASSYKGGLHTEAFF. The J gene is TRBJ1-1, the V gene TRBV27; tentatively, D is TRBD1 (6 bases). Germline lookup yields CDR1 MNHEY and CDR2 SMNVEV (reference sequence). The V end lost 4 bases, the J end lost 3 bases, and 15 bases lay between the germline ends. The CDR3 sequence is 15 residues long.

The chain employs TRBV5-4 and TRBJ1-5, with 7 bases that match TRBD1. The CDR3 is 16 residues long. Trimming removed 0 bases from V and 0 bases from J; junction bases left unmatched: 3. Germline CDR1 and CDR2: SGHNT and YYREEE (reference sequence). DNA for the CDR3: TGTGCCAGCAGCTTGGACGGACAGGTTAGCAATCAGCCCCAGCATTTT. Translated, it gives CASSLDGQVSNQPQHF.

V and J are TRBV5-1 and TRBJ2-3; TRBD2 is a possible D gene (5 bases). With 0 bases removed from V and 0 bases from J, the gap between germline ends came to 8 bases. CDR1 SGHRS and CDR2 YFSETQ come from the germline V gene. This CDR3 contains 15 residues. CDR3 sequence reads: CASSLVPGSTDTQYF. The CDR3 DNA sequence: TGCGCCAGCAGCTTGGTACCGGGAAGCACAGATACGCAGTATTTT.

V gene TRBV30 combines with J gene TRBJ1-2; D not certain. Germline CDR1 reads GTSNPN; CDR2 reads SVGIG (reference sequence). The germline V and J ends were trimmed by 0 bases and 7 bases, with 12 bases remaining between them. This CDR3 is built from 13 residues. CDR3 in amino acids: CAWSVGPVLGYTF. CDR3 coding DNA: TGTGCCTGGAGTGTGGGTCCCGTTCTTGGCTACACCTTC.

The CDR3 DNA reads TGCGCCAGCAGCCCGGGACAGGAGCTTCCCACTGAAGCTTTCTTT. This encodes CASSPGQELPTEAFF. The gene calls are TRBV5-1 and TRBJ1-1, with 8 bases fitting TRBD1. Germline V gives CDR1 SGHRS, CDR2 YFSETQ. The V gene end was trimmed by 4 bases and the J gene end by 4 bases; junction bases not matched to a gene: 9. This CDR3 contains 15 residues.

The chain is built from TRBV30 and TRBJ1-5; D remains unclear. The CDR3 runs 15 residues. The germline V and J ends were trimmed by 0 bases and 0 bases, with 9 bases remaining between them. Germline loops: CDR1 GTSNPN, CDR2 SVGIG (reference sequence). As DNA, the CDR3 is TGTGCCTGGAGTGTATGGCAATATAGCAATCAGCCCCAGCATTTT. Translation gives CAWSVWQYSNQPQHF.

This chain uses TRBV5-1 with TRBJ2-7, with 9 bases fitting TRBD1. The CDR3 has 15 residues. J was trimmed by 5 bases and V by 3 bases; bases with no gene match: 9. Germline-derived CDR1 and CDR2 are SGHRS and YFSETQ. The CDR3 sequence is CASSSASTGGDEQYF. In DNA, the CDR3 is TGCGCCAGCAGCTCGGCGTCGACAGGGGGGGACGAGCAGTACTTC.

DNA of the CDR3: TGTGCCAGCAGTCTCGTATATGGACACAGTACGCAGTATTTT. Translated: CASSLVYGHSTQYF. The J gene is TRBJ2-3, the V gene TRBV6-5, with D possibly matching TRBD1 (5 bases). V was clipped by 5 bases and J by 8 bases, with 17 bases between them. CDR1 MNHEY and CDR2 SVGAGI come from the germline V gene. This CDR3 spans 14 amino acids.

The chain recombines TRBV19 with TRBJ1-2, with D perhaps TRBD1 (5 bases). Germline lookup yields CDR1 LNHDA and CDR2 SQIVND (reference sequence). The CDR3 runs 13 residues. Trimming removed 5 bases from V and 5 bases from J, with 12 bases in between. Here the CDR3 reads CASSLGTEYGYTF. For the CDR3, the DNA is TGTGCCAGTAGTCTAGGGACGGAGTATGGCTACACCTTC.

The chain combines TRBV28 with TRBJ1-5; TRBD1 might be the D (5 bases). V shed 7 bases and J shed 4 bases, with 14 bases lying between them. Germline values: CDR1 MDHEN, CDR2 SYDVKM. The CDR3 extends over 14 amino acids. The CDR3: CASTVGGLNQPQHF. In DNA, the CDR3 is TGTGCCAGCACCGTTGGGGGGTTGAATCAGCCCCAGCATTTT.

The rearrangement joins TRBV18 to TRBJ2-2; D not resolved. Germline lookup yields CDR1 KGHSH and CDR2 LQKENI. The CDR3 runs to 15 residues. Trimming shortened V by 1 base and J by 1 base, and 7 bases separated the two germline ends. CDR3 sequence reads: CASSPQTVNTGELFF. For the CDR3, the DNA is TGTGCCAGCTCACCACAGACGGTGAACACCGGGGAGCTGTTTTTT.

As DNA, the CDR3 is TGTGCCAGCAGCCGGTCCGGGACACCCATGGGGGAGCAGTACTTC. It is translated as CASSRSGTPMGEQYF. The chain has TRBV7-2 and TRBJ2-7; TRBD1 is a possible D gene (6 bases). This CDR3 comprises 15 residues. The V end was cut by 5 bases, the J end by 7 bases, with 21 bases between. CDR1 is SGHTA and CDR2 is FQGNSA in the germline V gene.

The chain's CDR3 is CAWSGLDGYTF. The CDR3 nucleotides read TGTGCCTGGAGCGGGCTGGATGGCTACACCTTC. The gene calls are TRBV30 and TRBJ1-2, with D uncertain. Germline-derived CDR1 and CDR2 are GTSNPN and SVGIG (reference sequence). Trimming removed 3 bases at V and 6 bases at J, with 8 bases between. The CDR3 extends over 11 amino acids.

The count of this clone is one. The chain joins TRBV29-1 to TRBJ2-7; maybe TRBD2 (6 bases). CDR1 SQVTM and CDR2 ANQGSEA come from the germline V gene. The CDR3 contains 12 residues. Trimming shortened V by 4 bases and J by 2 bases, and 9 bases separated the two germline ends. CDR3 sequence reads: CSVVASAYEQYF. The CDR3 DNA is TGCAGCGTTGTTGCTAGCGCCTACGAGCAGTACTTC.